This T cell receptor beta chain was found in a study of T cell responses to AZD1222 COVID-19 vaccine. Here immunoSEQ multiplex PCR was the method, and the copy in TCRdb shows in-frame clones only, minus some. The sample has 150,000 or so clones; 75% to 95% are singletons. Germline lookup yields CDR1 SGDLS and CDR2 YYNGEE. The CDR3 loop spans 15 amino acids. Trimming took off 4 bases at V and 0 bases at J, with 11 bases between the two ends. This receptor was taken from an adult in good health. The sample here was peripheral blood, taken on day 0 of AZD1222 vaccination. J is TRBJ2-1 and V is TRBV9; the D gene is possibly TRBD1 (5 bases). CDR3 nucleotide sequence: TGTGCCAGCAGCCCTCGACAGAGCTCCTACAATGAGCAGTTCTTC. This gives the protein CASSPRQSSYNEQFF.